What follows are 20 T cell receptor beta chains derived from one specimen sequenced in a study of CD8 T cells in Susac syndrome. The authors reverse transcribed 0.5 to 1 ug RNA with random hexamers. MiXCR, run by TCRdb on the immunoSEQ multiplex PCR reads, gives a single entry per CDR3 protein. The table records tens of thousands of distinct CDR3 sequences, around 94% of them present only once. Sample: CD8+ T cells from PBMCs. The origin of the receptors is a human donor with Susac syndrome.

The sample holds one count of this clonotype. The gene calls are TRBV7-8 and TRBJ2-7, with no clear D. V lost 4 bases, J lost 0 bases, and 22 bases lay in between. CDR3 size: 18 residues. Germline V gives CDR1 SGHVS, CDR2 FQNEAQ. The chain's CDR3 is CASSSGLVAESISYEQYF. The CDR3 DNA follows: TGTGCCAGCAGCTCCGGGTTAGTGGCAGAATCGATCTCCTACGAGCAGTACTTC.

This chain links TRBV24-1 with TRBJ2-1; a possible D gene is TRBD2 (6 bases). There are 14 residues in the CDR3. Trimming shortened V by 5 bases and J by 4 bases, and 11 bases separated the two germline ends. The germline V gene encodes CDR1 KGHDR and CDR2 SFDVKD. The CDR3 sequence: CATSAGEEYNEQFF. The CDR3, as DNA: TGTGCCACCAGTGCGGGAGAGGAGTACAATGAGCAGTTCTTC.

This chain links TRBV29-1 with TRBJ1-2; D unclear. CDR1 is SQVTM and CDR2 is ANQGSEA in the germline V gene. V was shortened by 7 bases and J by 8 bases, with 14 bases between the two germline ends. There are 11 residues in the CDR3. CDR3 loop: CSAVWGVGYTF. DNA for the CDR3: TGCAGCGCCGTCTGGGGAGTCGGCTACACCTTC.

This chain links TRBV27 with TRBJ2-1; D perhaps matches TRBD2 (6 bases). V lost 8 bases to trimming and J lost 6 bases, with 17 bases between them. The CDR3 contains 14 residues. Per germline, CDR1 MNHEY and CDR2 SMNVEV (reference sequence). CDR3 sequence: CASRRLVTINEQFF. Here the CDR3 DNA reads TGTGCCAGCCGCAGACTAGTCACTATCAATGAGCAGTTCTTC.

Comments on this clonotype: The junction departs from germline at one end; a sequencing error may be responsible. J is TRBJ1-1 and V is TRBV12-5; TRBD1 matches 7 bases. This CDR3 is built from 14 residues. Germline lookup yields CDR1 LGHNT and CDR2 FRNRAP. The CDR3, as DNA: TGTGCTAGTGGTAAATACAGGGGAAACACTGGAGCTTTCTTT. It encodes CASGKYRGNTGAFF. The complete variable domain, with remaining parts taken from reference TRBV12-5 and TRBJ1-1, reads DARVTQTPRHKVTEMGQEVTMRCQPILGHNTVFWYRQTMMQGLELLAYFRNRAPLDDSGMPKDRFSAEMPDATLATLKIQPSEPRDSAVYFCASGKYRGNTGAFFGQGTRLTVV.

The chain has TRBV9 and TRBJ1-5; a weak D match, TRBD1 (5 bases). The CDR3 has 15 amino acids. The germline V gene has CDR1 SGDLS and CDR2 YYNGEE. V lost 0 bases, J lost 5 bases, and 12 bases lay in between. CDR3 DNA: TGTGCCAGCAGCGTAGCCGGCGGGGGAGATCAGCCCCAGCATTTT. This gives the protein CASSVAGGGDQPQHF.

The CDR3: CASSFTRGNTEAFF. In DNA form, the CDR3 reads TGTGCCAGCAGCTTTACGAGAGGGAACACTGAAGCTTTCTTT. The rearrangement joins TRBV27 to TRBJ1-1; D is uncertain. Germline CDR1 MNHEY, CDR2 SMNVEV (reference sequence). The V end lost 6 bases, the J end lost 1 base, and 12 bases lay between the germline ends. The CDR3 totals 14 residues.

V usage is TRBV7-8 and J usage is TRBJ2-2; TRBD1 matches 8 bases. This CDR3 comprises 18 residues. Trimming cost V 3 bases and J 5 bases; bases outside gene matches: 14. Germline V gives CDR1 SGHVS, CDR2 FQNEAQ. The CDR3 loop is CASSLKLTGDPRTGELFF. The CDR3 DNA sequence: TGTGCCAGCAGCTTGAAACTGACAGGGGATCCGAGGACCGGGGAGCTGTTTTTT.

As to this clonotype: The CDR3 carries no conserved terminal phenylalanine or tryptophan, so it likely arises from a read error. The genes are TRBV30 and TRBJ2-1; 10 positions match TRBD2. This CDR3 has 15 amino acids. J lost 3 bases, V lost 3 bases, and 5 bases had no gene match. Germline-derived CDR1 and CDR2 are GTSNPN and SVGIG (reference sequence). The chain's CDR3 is CAWSFLAGDYNEQFL. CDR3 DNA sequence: TGTGCCTGGAGCTTTCTAGCGGGAGACTACAATGAGCAGTTCCTC.

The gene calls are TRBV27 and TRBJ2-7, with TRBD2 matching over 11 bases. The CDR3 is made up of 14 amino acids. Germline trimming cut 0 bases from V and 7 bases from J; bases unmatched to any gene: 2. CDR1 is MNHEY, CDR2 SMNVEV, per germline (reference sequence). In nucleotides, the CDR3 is TGTGCCAGCAGTTTATCACCTAGCGGGAGGGAGCAGTACTTC. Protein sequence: CASSLSPSGREQYF.

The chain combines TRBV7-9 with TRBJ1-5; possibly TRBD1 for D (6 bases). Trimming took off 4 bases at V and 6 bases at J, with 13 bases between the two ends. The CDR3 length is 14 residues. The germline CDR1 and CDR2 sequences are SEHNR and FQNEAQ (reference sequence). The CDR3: CASSSGRGGQPQHF. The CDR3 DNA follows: TGTGCCAGCAGCTCCGGAAGGGGGGGTCAGCCCCAGCATTTT.

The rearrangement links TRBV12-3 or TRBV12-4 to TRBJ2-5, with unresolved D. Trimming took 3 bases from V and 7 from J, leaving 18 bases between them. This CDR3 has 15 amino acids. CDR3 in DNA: TGTGCCAGCAGTTTTTCCAGCTTATCTTGGGGGACCCAGTACTTC. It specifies CASSFSSLSWGTQYF.

DNA of the CDR3: TGTGCCAGCAGCCAAGATTACGGGGCTGAAGCTTTCTTT. Translated: CASSQDYGAEAFF. The chain carries TRBV14 and TRBJ1-1; D unresolved. Trimming cost V 0 bases and J 6 bases, with 8 bases left between them. The CDR3 covers 13 residues. CDR1 and CDR2 from the germline V gene are SGHDN and FVKESK.

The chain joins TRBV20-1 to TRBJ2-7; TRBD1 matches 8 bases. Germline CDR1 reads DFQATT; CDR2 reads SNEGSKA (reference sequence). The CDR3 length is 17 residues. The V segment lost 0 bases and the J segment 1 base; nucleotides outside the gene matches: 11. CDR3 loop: CSARDLTGTGISYEQYF. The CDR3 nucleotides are TGCAGTGCTAGAGATCTGACGGGGACAGGCATTTCCTACGAGCAGTACTTC.

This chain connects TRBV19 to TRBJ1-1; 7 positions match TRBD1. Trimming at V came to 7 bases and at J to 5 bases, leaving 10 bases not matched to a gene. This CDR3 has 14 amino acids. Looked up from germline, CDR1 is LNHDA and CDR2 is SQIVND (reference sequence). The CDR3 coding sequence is TGTGCCAGTAAAGAGGGACAGCGGTGGACTGAAGCTTTCTTT. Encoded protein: CASKEGQRWTEAFF.

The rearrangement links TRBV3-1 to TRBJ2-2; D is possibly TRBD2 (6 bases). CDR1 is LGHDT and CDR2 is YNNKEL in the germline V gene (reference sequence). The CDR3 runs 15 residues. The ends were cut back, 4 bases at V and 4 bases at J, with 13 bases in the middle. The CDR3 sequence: CASSPLAGSTGELFF. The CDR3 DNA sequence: TGTGCCAGCAGCCCCCTGGCGGGGAGCACCGGGGAGCTGTTTTTT.

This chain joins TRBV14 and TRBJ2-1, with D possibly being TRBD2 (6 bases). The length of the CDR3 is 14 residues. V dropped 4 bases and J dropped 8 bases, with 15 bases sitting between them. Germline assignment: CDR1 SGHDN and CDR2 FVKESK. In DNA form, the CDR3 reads TGTGCCAGCAGCCTCCTCCGACTAGTAGATGAGCAGTTCTTC. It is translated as CASSLLRLVDEQFF.

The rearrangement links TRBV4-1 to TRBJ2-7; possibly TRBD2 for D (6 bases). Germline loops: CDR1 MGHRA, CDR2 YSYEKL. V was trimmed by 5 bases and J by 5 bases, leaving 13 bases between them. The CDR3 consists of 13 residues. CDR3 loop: CASSRSGGNEQYF. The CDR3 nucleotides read TGCGCCAGCAGCAGAAGCGGAGGGAACGAGCAGTACTTC.

The CDR3 here is CASSLLLLGNTEAFF. DNA of the CDR3: TGTGCCAGCAGTTTATTACTCTTGGGGAACACTGAAGCTTTCTTT. J is TRBJ1-1 and V is TRBV12-3 or TRBV12-4, with unresolved D. This CDR3 region has 15 residues. Trimming pared 2 bases from V and 1 base from J, leaving 11 bases between.

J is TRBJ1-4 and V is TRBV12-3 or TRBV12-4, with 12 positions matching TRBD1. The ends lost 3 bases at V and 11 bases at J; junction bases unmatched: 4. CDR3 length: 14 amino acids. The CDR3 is CASSLGQGARKLFF. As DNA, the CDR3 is TGTGCCAGCAGTTTGGGACAGGGGGCGCGGAAACTGTTTTTT.